This TCR beta chain was retrieved from a study of CD8+CD57+ T cells in acquired aplastic anemia. Study background: When averaged, DNA from sorted CD4+ and CD8+ cells came to 2.5 to 3.5 ug.

The TCR beta profiling, which covered VDJ combination and CDR3 sequence, was carried out using genomic DNA as the template. TCRdb used MiXCR to reprocess the reads, holding one entry per CDR3 protein. Seen here are under 150,000 distinct CDR3 sequences, 35% to 50% observed once, and the top ten hold 8.4%. Findings of the study overall: A significant difference in CD8+ Simpson's diversity between patients and controls was not found. Comparison of patients with controls identified 25 to 30 shared CD8+ CDR3 sequences.

Comment on this clonotype: Antigen unknown.

Germline CDR1 and CDR2: SGHNT and YENEEA. V lost 0 bases and J 1 base, leaving 8 bases between the germline ends. The CDR3 loop spans 15 amino acids. This TCR was sampled from a human donor in good health, serving as a control. This chain connects TRBV11-3 to TRBJ2-3, with D hard to call. Sequenced material: sorted CD4+, CD8+, or CD8+CD57+ T cells (not recorded which) from PBMCs. For the CDR3, the DNA is TGTGCCAGCAGCTTAGACGGATACCGCACAGATACGCAGTATTTT. Translation: CASSLDGYRTDTQYF.